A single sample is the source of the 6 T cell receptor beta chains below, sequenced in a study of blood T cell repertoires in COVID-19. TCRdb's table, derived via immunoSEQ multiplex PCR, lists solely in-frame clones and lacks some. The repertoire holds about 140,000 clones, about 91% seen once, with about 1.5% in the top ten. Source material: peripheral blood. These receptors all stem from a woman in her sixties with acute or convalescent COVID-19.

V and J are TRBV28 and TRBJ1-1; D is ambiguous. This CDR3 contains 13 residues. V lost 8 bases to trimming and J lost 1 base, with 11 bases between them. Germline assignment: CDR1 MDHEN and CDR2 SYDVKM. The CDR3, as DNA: TGTGCCAGCCTACCCCCCTGGAACACTGAAGCTTTCTTT. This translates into CASLPPWNTEAFF.

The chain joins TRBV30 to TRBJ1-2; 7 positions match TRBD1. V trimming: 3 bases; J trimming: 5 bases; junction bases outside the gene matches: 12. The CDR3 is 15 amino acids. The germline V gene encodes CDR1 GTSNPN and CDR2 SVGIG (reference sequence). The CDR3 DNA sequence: TGTGCCTGGAGGAGCACCAAGGGGGCTTATTATGGCTACACCTTC. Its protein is CAWRSTKGAYYGYTF.

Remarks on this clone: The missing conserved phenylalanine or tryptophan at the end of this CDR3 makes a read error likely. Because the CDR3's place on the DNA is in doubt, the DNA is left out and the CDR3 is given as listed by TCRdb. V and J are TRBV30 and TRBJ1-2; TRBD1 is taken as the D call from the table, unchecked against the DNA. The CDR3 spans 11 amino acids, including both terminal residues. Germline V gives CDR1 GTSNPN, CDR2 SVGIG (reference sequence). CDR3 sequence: CAWRAVTGIGI.

In nucleotides, the CDR3 is TGTGCCAGCAGCGTCCCGGGACTAGCAGCCTACGAGCAGTACTTC. As protein: CASSVPGLAAYEQYF. The gene calls are TRBV13 and TRBJ2-7, with TRBD2 matching over 9 bases. V lost 5 bases to trimming and J lost 2 bases; unmatched junction nucleotides: 7. The CDR3 runs 15 residues. Germline loops: CDR1 PRHDT, CDR2 FYEKMQ (reference sequence).

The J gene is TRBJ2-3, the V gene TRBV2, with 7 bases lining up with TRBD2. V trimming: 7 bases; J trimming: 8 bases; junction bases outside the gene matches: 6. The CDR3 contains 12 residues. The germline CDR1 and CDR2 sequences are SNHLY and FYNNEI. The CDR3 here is CASTPGGTTQYF. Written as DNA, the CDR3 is TGTGCCAGCACCCCGGGGGGAACTACGCAGTATTTT.

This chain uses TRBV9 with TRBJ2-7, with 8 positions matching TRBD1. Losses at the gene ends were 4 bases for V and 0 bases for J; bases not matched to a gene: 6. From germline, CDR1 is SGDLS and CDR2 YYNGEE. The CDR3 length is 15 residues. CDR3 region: CASSPGRGRSYEQYF. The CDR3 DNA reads TGTGCCAGCAGCCCTGGCAGGGGGCGCTCCTACGAGCAGTACTTC. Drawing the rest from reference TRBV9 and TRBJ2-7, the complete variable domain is DSGVTQTPKHLITATGQRVTLRCSPRSGDLSVYWYQQSLDQGLQFLIQYYNGEERAKGNILERFSAQQFPDLHSELNLSSLELGDSALYFCASSPGRGRSYEQYFGPGTRLTVT.